Shown below are 11 T cell receptor beta chains from a single sample sequenced in a study of cytomegalovirus exposure and HLA in healthy donors. 13 Jbeta primers and 60 Vbeta primers were used for the PCR. Some clones are missing from TCRdb's copy, which holds only in-frame ones; the method was immunoSEQ multiplex PCR. The repertoire includes more than 85,000 clones, roughly 67% of them detected once, and 8.4% sits in the top ten. Sequencing input: PBMCs. Receptors originate from a man aged 40-49 years in good health and CMV-seronegative.

This clone appeared a single time. The CDR3 DNA reads as TGTGCCAGCAGCCCCGACAGGGTACTCGTAACTAATGAAAAACTGTTTTTT. It codes for CASSPDRVLVTNEKLFF. This sequence joins TRBV7-9 and TRBJ1-4; 7 bases match TRBD1. J gave up 1 base and V 5 bases, and 10 bases lay outside the gene matches. The CDR3 is 17 amino acids. Germline CDR1 reads SEHNR; CDR2 reads FQNEAQ (reference sequence).

The chain uses TRBV6-5 and TRBJ2-7; D may be TRBD2 (5 bases). Trimming cost V 0 bases and J 2 bases, with 11 bases left between them. CDR3 size: 15 residues. CDR1 MNHEY and CDR2 SVGAGI come from the germline V gene. The CDR3 DNA is TGTGCCAGCAGTTACTCTGCGGGTCGGGCCTACGAGCAGTACTTC. Translation: CASSYSAGRAYEQYF.

This clone was observed a handful of times. The chain is built from TRBV5-1 and TRBJ2-7; perhaps TRBD2 as D (6 bases). CDR3 length: 15 amino acids. The ends were cut back, 0 bases at V and 1 base at J, with 11 bases in the middle. The germline V gene has CDR1 SGHRS and CDR2 YFSETQ. CDR3 DNA: TGCGCCAGCAGCTTGGGGGACTCCCTGTCCTACGAGCAGTACTTC. Translation gives CASSLGDSLSYEQYF.

The rearrangement uses TRBV5-1 and TRBJ1-6, with 9 bases fitting TRBD1. The V segment lost 9 bases and the J segment 7 bases; nucleotides outside the gene matches: 5. Germline V gene data show CDR1 as SGHRS and CDR2 as YFSETQ. This CDR3 is built from 13 residues. The CDR3 DNA is TGCGCCACCAGGACAGGGGTAAATTCACCCCTCCACTTT. This translates into CATRTGVNSPLHF.

The genes are TRBV30 and TRBJ2-7; 12 bases line up with TRBD1. The V gene's germline CDR1 is GTSNPN and CDR2 SVGIG (reference sequence). J was trimmed by 6 bases and V by 0 bases; bases with no gene match: 3. The CDR3 spans 14 residues. As DNA, the CDR3 is TGTGCCTGGAGTGTGGGACAGGGGGCATTCGAGCAGTACTTC. Translation: CAWSVGQGAFEQYF.

V is TRBV7-8 and J is TRBJ1-2, with TRBD1 matching over 8 bases. V lost 7 bases to trimming and J lost 1 base; unmatched junction nucleotides: 8. The CDR3 covers 15 residues. The germline V gene encodes CDR1 SGHVS and CDR2 FQNEAQ. Here the CDR3 reads CASTLGTGLNYGYTF. The CDR3 DNA is TGTGCCAGCACCCTGGGGACAGGCCTTAACTATGGCTACACCTTC.

The chain is built from TRBV2 and TRBJ1-2; possibly TRBD1 for D (6 bases). This CDR3 is 13 amino acids long. The V gene lost 6 bases and the J gene lost 3 bases, with 11 bases spanning the gap. The germline V gene has CDR1 SNHLY and CDR2 FYNNEI. The CDR3 DNA follows: TGTGCCAGCAGCAAGGACAGAGACTATGGCTACACCTTC. Its translation is CASSKDRDYGYTF.

This CDR3 reads CASSLAGGGSYYEQYF. In DNA, the CDR3 is TGTGCCAGCAGCTTAGCGGGCGGGGGGTCATACTACGAGCAGTACTTC. This chain connects TRBV7-2 to TRBJ2-7; 8 bases match TRBD2. Germline-derived CDR1 and CDR2 are SGHTA and FQGNSA. V trimming: 0 bases; J trimming: 3 bases; junction bases outside the gene matches: 7. This CDR3 contains 16 residues.

Only one count was recorded for this clone. The chain carries TRBV6-5 and TRBJ1-4, with 8 nucleotides matching TRBD1. Germline CDR1 reads MNHEY; CDR2 reads SVGAGI. The V segment lost 6 bases and the J segment 8 bases; nucleotides outside the gene matches: 11. This CDR3 spans 15 amino acids. The CDR3 DNA reads TGTGCCAGCAGACCCCTGGACAGGGAAAACGAAAAACTGTTTTTT. Its translation is CASRPLDRENEKLFF.

This clone was seen once. CDR3 sequence reads: CASSAGLNQPQHF. The CDR3, as DNA: TGTGCCAGCAGTGCAGGCCTCAATCAGCCCCAGCATTTT. The chain couples TRBV2 to TRBJ1-5; no reliable D call. Germline lookup yields CDR1 SNHLY and CDR2 FYNNEI. Trimming removed 4 bases at V and 3 bases at J, with 7 bases between. CDR3 length equals 13 residues.

This clone was counted a few times. The rearrangement joins TRBV7-3 to TRBJ1-1; tentative D call: TRBD1 (6 bases). Trimming pared 2 bases from V and 4 bases from J, leaving 14 bases between. Germline V lookup: CDR1 SGHTA, CDR2 FQGTGA. The CDR3 sequence is 15 residues long. The CDR3 spells CASSLGRGGVTEAFF. The CDR3, as DNA: TGTGCCAGCAGCTTAGGGAGAGGGGGGGTCACTGAAGCTTTCTTT.